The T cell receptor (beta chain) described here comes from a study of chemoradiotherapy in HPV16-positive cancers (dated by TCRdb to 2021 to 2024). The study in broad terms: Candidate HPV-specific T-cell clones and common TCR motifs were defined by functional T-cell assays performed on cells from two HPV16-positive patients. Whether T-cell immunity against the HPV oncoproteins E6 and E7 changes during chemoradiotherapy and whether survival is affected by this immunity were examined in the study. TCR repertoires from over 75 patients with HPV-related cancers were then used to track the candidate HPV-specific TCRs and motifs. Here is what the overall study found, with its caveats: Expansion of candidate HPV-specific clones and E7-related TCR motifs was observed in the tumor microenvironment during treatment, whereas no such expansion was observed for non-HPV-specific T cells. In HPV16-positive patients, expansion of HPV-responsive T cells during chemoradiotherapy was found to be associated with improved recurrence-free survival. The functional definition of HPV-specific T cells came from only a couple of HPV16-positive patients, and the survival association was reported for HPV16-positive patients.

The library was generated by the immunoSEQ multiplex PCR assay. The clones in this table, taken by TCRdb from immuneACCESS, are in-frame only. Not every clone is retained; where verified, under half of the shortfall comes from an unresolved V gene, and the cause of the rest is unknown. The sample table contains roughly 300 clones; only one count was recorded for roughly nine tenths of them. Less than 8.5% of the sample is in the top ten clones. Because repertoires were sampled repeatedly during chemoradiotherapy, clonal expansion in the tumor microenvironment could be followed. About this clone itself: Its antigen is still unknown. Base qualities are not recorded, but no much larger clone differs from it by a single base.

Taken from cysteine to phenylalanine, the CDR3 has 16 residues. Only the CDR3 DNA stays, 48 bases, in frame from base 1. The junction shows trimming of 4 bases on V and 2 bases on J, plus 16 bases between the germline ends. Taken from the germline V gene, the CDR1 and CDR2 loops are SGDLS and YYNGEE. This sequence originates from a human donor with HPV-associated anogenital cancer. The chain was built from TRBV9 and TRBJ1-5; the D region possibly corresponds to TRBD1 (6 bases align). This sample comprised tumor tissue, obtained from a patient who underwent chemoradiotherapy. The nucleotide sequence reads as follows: TGTGCCAGCAGCTCCGGGGGGGCCGGTGGCAATCAGCCCCAGCATTTT. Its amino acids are CASSSGGAGGNQPQHF.